The present T cell receptor (beta chain) was sequenced within a study of shared clonotypes between healthy human individuals. With respect to this clone: What it binds is not known.

Some clones are missing from TCRdb's copy, which holds only in-frame ones; the method was immunoSEQ multiplex PCR. In the table there are more than 2,000,000 clones, just over 90% of which are singletons. V shed 5 bases and J shed 0 bases, with 19 bases lying between them. The V gene's germline CDR1 is SGHTA and CDR2 FQGNSA. This CDR3 has 17 residues. Study-wide results and limits: Richness estimates generally favored naive over memory subsets.

The sequenced material came from naive CD4+ T cells from PBMCs. Subset here: CD45RA+ positively selected. This receptor was identified in a man aged 18-30 years in good health. Some clones in this sample may be carry-over from other donors' samples. J is TRBJ1-1 and V is TRBV7-2; D unclear. CDR3: CASSTLTGRGLNTEAFF. The CDR3 bases are TGTGCCAGCAGCACCCTAACTGGTCGGGGTTTGAACACTGAAGCTTTCTTT.